This T cell receptor beta chain was identified in a study of T cell responses to AZD1222 COVID-19 vaccine. Background on the study: Second-dose groups at about 4 or about 12 weeks were pooled. Study-wide findings and caveats: CD4 TCRs associated with vaccination spanned spike, dominating at 160-218 and 743-854. Repertoires were obtained solely post-peak T cell response.

On this clone itself: Its antigen is not known.

This CDR3 has 15 amino acids. Germline CDR1 KGHDR, CDR2 SFDVKD. V dropped 2 bases and J dropped 3 bases, with 10 bases sitting between them. Measured with immunoSEQ multiplex PCR; TCRdb has only the in-frame clones, and not every one. The table records some 110,000 clones, about 88% of them present only once. V and J are TRBV24-1 and TRBJ2-1; no clear D gene. The TCR comes from an adult in good health. The sequencing here drew on peripheral blood, taken on day 0 of AZD1222 vaccination. DNA of the CDR3: TGTGCCACCAGTGATTCGGCCCACCTCTACAATGAGCAGTTCTTC. Protein product: CATSDSAHLYNEQFF.